The T cell receptor beta chain under discussion was sequenced for a study of long-term antiretroviral therapy in people with HIV. Whole-study context: In the earliest collections, sampling predates the 2015 immediate-ART recommendation by about a decade.

Sequencing relied on immunoSEQ assay v3.0, run at survey level. The method was immunoSEQ multiplex PCR; TCRdb's version includes in-frame clones alone and lacks a portion of them. The sample yields approximately 26,000 clones, around nine tenths seen once. Every participant gave one or more pre-ART and two or more post-ART PBMC samples. It was in the United States that all participants with HIV were treated. This receptor was identified in a young woman with HIV. The source was unsorted PBMCs, collected 1.8 years after starting antiretroviral therapy.

CDR3 in amino acids: CASSPTSSHYNEQFF. The CDR3 DNA reads TGTGCCAGCAGTCCTACCTCTTCCCATTACAATGAGCAGTTCTTC. The V and J genes are TRBV28 and TRBJ2-1; D not resolved. The CDR3 consists of 15 residues. Per the germline V gene, CDR1 is MDHEN and CDR2 is SYDVKM. V lost 5 bases and J lost 4, with 15 bases in between. The full variable domain, its missing parts supplied by reference TRBV28 and TRBJ2-1, is DVKVTQSSRYLVKRTGEKVFLECVQDMDHENMFWYRQDPGLGLRLIYFSYDVKMKEKGDIPEGYSVSREKKERFSLILESASTNQTSMYLCASSPTSSHYNEQFFGPGTRLTVL.